The T cell receptor beta chain described here comes from a study of blood T cells in healthy people across ages. Study-level background: Capture by template switching was about one barcoded beta molecule per two T cells.

CDR1 and CDR2 (germline): SGDLS, YYNGEE. The CDR3 spans 15 residues. On this clonotype: Germline is not matched at one junction end, which may reflect a read error.

Each donor supplied around 10 milliliters of peripheral blood. They isolated at least 6 million PBMCs from each sample. Together with a sample-barcoded 5' primer, a J-beta primer mix was included in a second PCR lasting roughly 6 to 12 cycles. TCRdb passed the 5' RACE reads through MiXCR, listing each CDR3 protein once. The table shows about 1 million distinct CDR3 sequences, with 45% occurring only once. V and J are TRBV9 and TRBJ2-1; tentatively, D is TRBD2 (5 bases). Sequenced material: blood. This receptor was taken from an older woman in good health. The CDR3 protein is CASRVEGSPYNEQFF. CDR3 coding DNA: TGTGCCAGCAGAGTAGAGGGATCGCCCTACAATGAGCAGTTCTTC.